The subject of this entry is one T cell receptor beta chain. The data stem from a study of blood T cell repertoires in COVID-19. Trimming pared 2 bases from V and 3 bases from J, leaving 12 bases between. Per germline, CDR1 SGHDT and CDR2 YYEEEE. This CDR3 has 14 amino acids. Using immunoSEQ multiplex PCR, the repertoire was profiled, and TCRdb retains in-frame clones only, with some absent. The sample records roughly 280,000 clones, approximately 90% being singletons. The TCR sequence derives from a man aged 35 to 55 who had been exposed to COVID-19. The sequencing input was PBMCs or T cells enriched from blood (not recorded which). The chain combines TRBV5-6 with TRBJ2-7; a possible D gene is TRBD1 (6 bases). CDR3 in amino acids: CASSFGGRGYEQYF. The CDR3 DNA follows: TGTGCCAGCAGCTTCGGCGGCAGGGGCTACGAGCAGTACTTC.